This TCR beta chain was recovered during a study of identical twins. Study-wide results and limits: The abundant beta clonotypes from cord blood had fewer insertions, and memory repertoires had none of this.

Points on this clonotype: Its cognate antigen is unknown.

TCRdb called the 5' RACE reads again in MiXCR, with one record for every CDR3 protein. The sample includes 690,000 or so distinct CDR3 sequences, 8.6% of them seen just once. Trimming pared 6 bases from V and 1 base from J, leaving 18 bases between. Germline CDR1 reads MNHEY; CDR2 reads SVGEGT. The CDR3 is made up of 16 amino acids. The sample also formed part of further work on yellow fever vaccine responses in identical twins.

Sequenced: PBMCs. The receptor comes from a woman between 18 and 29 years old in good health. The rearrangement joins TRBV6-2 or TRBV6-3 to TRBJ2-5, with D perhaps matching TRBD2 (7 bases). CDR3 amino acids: CASSRGGRSPQETQYF. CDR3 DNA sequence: TGTGCCAGCAGCCGCGGGGGCCGTTCCCCCCAAGAGACCCAGTACTTC.